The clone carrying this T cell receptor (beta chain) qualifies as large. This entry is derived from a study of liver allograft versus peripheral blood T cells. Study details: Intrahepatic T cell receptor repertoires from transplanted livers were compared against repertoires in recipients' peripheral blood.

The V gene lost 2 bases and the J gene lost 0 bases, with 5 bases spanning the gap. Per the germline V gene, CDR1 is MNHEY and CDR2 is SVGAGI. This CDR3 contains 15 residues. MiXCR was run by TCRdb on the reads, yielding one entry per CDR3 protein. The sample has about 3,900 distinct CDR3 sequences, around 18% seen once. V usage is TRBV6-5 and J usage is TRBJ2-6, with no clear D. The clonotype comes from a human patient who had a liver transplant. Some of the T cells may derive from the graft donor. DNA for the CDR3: TGTGCCAGCAGTTACGTGAGCTCTGGGGCCAACGTCCTGACTTTC. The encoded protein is CASSYVSSGANVLTF.